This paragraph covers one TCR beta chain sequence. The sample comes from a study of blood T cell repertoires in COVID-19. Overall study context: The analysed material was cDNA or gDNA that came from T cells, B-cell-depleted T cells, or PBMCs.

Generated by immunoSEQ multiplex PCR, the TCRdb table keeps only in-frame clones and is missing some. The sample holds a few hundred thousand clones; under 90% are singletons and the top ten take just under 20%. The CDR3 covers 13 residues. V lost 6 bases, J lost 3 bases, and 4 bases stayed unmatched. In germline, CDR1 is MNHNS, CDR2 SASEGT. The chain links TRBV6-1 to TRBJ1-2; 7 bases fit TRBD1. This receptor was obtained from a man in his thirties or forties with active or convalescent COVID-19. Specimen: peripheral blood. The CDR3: CASSRQGYYGYTF. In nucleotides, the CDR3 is TGTGCCAGCAGCCGACAGGGCTACTATGGCTACACCTTC.